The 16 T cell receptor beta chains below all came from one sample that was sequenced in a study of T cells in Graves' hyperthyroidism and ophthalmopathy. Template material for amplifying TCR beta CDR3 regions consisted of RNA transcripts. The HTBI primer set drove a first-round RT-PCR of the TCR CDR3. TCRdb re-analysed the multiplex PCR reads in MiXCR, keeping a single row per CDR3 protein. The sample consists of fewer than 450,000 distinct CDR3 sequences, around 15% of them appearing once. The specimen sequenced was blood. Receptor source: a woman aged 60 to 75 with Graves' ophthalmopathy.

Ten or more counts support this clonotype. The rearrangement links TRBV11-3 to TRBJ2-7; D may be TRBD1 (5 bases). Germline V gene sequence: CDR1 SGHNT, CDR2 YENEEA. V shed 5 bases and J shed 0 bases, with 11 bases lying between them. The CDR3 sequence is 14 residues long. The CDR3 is CASSRDSGSYEQYF. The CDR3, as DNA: TGTGCCAGCAGCCGCGACAGTGGCTCCTACGAGCAGTACTTC. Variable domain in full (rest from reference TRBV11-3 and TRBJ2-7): EAGVVQSPRYKIIEKKQPVAFWCNPISGHNTLYWYLQNLGQGPELLIRYENEEAVDDSQLPKDRFSAERLKGVDSTLKIQPAELGDSAVYLCASSRDSGSYEQYFGPGTRLTVT.

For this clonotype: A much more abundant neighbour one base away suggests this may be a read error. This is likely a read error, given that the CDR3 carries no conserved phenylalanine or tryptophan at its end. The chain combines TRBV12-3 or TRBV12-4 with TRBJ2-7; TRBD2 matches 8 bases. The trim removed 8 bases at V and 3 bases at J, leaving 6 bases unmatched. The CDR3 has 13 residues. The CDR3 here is CASGSGRIYEQYS. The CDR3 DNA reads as TGTGCCAGCGGCAGCGGGAGAATCTACGAGCAGTACTCC.

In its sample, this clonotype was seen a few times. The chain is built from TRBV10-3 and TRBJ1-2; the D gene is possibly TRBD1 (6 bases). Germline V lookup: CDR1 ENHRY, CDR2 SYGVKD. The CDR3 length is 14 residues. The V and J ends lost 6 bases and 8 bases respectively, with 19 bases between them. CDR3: CAIRSLQRGKGYTF. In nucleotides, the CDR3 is TGTGCCATCAGAAGCCTACAGAGGGGGAAAGGCTACACCTTC.

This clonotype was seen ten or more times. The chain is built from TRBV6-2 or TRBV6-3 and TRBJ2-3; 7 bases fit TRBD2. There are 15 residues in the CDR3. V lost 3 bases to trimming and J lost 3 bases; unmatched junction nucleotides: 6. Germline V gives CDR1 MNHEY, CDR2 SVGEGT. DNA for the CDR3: TGTGCCAGCAGTTATAGGGCGGGAGCGACAGATACGCAGTATTTT. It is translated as CASSYRAGATDTQYF.

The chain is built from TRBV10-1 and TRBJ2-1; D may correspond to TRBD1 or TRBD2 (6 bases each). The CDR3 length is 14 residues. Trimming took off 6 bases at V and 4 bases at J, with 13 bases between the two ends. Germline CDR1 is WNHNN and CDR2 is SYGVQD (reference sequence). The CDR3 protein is CASSRGPAYNEQFF. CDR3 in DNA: TGCGCCAGCAGCCGGGGGCCTGCATACAATGAGCAGTTCTTC.

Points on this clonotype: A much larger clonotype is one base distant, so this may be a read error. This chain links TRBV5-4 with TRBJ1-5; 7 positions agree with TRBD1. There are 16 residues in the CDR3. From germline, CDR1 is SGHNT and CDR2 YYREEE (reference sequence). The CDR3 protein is CASSFRTGVSNQPLHF. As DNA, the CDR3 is TGTGCCAGCAGCTTCCGAACAGGGGTGAGCAATCAGCCCCTGCATTTT.

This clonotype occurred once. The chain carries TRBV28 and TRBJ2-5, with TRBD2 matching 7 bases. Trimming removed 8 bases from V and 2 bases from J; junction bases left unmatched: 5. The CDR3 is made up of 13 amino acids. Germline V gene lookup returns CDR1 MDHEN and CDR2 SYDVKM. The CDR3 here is CASGTAGQETQYF. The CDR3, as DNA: TGTGCCAGCGGTACAGCGGGACAAGAGACCCAGTACTTC.

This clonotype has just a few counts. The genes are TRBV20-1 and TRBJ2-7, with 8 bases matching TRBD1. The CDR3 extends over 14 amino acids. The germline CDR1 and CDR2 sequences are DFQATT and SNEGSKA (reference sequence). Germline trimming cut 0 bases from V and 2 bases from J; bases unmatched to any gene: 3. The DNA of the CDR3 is TGCAGTGCTAGAGATGTGGACAGGGCCTACGAGCAGTACTTC. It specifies CSARDVDRAYEQYF.

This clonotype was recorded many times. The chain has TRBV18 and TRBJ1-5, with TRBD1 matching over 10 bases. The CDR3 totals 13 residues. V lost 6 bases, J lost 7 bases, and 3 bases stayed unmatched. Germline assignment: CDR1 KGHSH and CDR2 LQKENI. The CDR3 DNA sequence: TGTGCCAGCTCGTCGGACAGGGGGCAGCCCCAGCATTTT. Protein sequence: CASSSDRGQPQHF.

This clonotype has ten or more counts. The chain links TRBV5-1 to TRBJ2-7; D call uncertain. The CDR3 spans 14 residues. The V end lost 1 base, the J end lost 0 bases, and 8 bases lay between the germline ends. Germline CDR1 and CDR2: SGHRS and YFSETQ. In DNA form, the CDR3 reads TGCGCCAGCAGCTTGTCAGACGCCTCCTACGAGCAGTACTTC. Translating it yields CASSLSDASYEQYF.

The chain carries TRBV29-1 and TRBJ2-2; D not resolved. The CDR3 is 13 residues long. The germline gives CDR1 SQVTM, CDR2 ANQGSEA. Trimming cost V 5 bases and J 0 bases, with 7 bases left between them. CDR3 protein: CSVNAANTGELFF. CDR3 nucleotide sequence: TGCAGCGTTAACGCAGCGAACACCGGGGAGCTGTTTTTT.

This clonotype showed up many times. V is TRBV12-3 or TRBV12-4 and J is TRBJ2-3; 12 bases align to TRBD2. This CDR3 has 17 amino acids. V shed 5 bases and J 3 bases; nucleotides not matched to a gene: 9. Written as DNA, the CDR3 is TGTGCCAGCAGTACCCGGACTAGCGGGATAGTGACAGATACGCAGTATTTT. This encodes CASSTRTSGIVTDTQYF.

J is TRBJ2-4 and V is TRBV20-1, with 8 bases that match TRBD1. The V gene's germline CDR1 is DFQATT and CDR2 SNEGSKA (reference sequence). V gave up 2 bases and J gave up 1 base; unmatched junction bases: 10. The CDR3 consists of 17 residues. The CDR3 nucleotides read TGCAGTGCTAGACCGGGACAGGTGGAGGCGGCCAAAAACATTCAGTACTTC. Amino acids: CSARPGQVEAAKNIQYF.

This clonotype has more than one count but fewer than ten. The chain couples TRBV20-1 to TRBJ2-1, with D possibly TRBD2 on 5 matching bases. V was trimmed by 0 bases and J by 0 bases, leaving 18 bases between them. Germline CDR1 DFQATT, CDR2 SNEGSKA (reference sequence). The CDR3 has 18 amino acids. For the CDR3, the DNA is TGCAGTGCTAGAGAGACTACCCTAAGACCGAGCTCCTACAATGAGCAGTTCTTC. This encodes CSARETTLRPSSYNEQFF.

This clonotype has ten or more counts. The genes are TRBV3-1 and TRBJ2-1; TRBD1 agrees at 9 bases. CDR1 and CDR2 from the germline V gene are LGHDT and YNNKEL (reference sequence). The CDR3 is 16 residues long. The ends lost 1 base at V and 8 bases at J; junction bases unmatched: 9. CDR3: CASSQAGTGRWYEQFF. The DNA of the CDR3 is TGTGCCAGCAGCCAAGCCGGGACAGGGCGATGGTATGAGCAGTTCTTC.

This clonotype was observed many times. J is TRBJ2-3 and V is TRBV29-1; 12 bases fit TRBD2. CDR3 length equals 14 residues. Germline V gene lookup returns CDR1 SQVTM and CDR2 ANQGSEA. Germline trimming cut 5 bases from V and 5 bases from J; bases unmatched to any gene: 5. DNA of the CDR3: TGCAGCGTTTCACCGGGACTAGCGGGAGATACGCAGTATTTT. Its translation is CSVSPGLAGDTQYF.